A single sample is the source of the 8 T cell receptor beta chains below, sequenced in a study of T cell repertoires in cytomegalovirus infection. One entry per CDR3 protein, called by TCRdb with MiXCR from the reads. The sample yields about 450,000 distinct CDR3 sequences, 30% to 40% seen once. Sequenced input: PBMCs. All receptors derive from a human donor in good health (CMV status not recorded). Some clones in this sample may be carry-over from other donors' samples.

This clonotype was observed a few times. This chain connects TRBV4-1 to TRBJ2-1; D is perhaps TRBD1 (7 bases). This CDR3 contains 16 residues. CDR1 is MGHRA and CDR2 is YSYEKL in the germline V gene. V was cut by 4 bases and J by 4 bases, with 17 bases left in between. CDR3 bases: TGCGCCAGCAGCCCAACGCGCGGGGACAGATACAATGAGCAGTTCTTC. This gives the protein CASSPTRGDRYNEQFF.

This CDR3 is CASSDRTVSNQPQHF. Written as DNA, the CDR3 is TGTGCCAGCAGCGACAGGACCGTTAGCAATCAGCCCCAGCATTTT. The chain couples TRBV6-6 to TRBJ1-5; weak D call: TRBD1 (6 bases). The CDR3 runs to 15 residues. V gave up 6 bases and J gave up 0 bases, with 12 bases separating them. Germline V gives CDR1 MNHNY, CDR2 SVGAGI (reference sequence).

This clonotype was detected a few times. The genes are TRBV28 and TRBJ1-2, with 7 bases matching TRBD1. CDR3 length: 13 amino acids. V was clipped by 6 bases and J by 3 bases; unmatched bases: 4. Germline values: CDR1 MDHEN, CDR2 SYDVKM. The CDR3 region has the DNA TGTGCCAGCAGGGAGGGGGCCTACTATGGCTACACCTTC. It codes for CASREGAYYGYTF.

The rearrangement uses TRBV7-9 and TRBJ1-2; TRBD1 matches 7 bases. This CDR3 spans 15 amino acids. Germline-derived CDR1 and CDR2 are SEHNR and FQNEAQ (reference sequence). Germline trimming cut 3 bases from V and 3 bases from J; bases unmatched to any gene: 7. The CDR3 here is CASSLGYRGDYGYTF. The DNA for the CDR3 is TGTGCCAGCAGCTTGGGTTACAGGGGTGACTATGGCTACACCTTC.

This clonotype was found many times. A junction end diverges from the germline sequence, so it may reflect a read error. The J gene is TRBJ1-6, the V gene TRBV28; TRBD1 matches 8 bases. The germline V gene has CDR1 MDHEN and CDR2 SYDVKM. CDR3 length equals 16 residues. The CDR3, as DNA: TGTGCCAGCAGTTCCACCCGACAGGGGTATACTTCACCCCTCCACTTT. It codes for CASSSTRQGYTSPLHF.

V gene TRBV12-3 or TRBV12-4 combines with J gene TRBJ2-1, with TRBD2 identical over 8 bases. The CDR3 covers 15 residues. The trim removed 2 bases at V and 2 bases at J, leaving 2 bases unmatched. The CDR3: CASSLLRGAYNEQFF. For the CDR3, the DNA is TGTGCCAGCAGTTTATTGCGGGGGGCCTACAATGAGCAGTTCTTC.

CDR3 in amino acids: CSGLGSGLRSSYNSPLHF. CDR3 nucleotides: TGCAGTGGGTTAGGAAGCGGACTTCGGAGCTCCTATAATTCACCCCTCCACTTT. The chain links TRBV20-1 to TRBJ1-6; D is ambiguous. Germline-derived CDR1 and CDR2 are DFQATT and SNEGSKA (reference sequence). The CDR3 spans 18 residues. V was trimmed by 7 bases and J by 0 bases, leaving 22 bases between them.

The rearrangement uses TRBV6-6 and TRBJ1-2; TRBD1 aligns across 12 bases. Looked up from germline, CDR1 is MNHNY and CDR2 is SVGAGI (reference sequence). V was clipped by 4 bases and J by 2 bases; unmatched bases: 5. This CDR3 comprises 16 residues. CDR3 residues: CASSSPGQGANYGYTF. The CDR3 region has the DNA TGTGCCAGCAGTTCCCCGGGACAGGGGGCGAACTATGGCTACACCTTC.